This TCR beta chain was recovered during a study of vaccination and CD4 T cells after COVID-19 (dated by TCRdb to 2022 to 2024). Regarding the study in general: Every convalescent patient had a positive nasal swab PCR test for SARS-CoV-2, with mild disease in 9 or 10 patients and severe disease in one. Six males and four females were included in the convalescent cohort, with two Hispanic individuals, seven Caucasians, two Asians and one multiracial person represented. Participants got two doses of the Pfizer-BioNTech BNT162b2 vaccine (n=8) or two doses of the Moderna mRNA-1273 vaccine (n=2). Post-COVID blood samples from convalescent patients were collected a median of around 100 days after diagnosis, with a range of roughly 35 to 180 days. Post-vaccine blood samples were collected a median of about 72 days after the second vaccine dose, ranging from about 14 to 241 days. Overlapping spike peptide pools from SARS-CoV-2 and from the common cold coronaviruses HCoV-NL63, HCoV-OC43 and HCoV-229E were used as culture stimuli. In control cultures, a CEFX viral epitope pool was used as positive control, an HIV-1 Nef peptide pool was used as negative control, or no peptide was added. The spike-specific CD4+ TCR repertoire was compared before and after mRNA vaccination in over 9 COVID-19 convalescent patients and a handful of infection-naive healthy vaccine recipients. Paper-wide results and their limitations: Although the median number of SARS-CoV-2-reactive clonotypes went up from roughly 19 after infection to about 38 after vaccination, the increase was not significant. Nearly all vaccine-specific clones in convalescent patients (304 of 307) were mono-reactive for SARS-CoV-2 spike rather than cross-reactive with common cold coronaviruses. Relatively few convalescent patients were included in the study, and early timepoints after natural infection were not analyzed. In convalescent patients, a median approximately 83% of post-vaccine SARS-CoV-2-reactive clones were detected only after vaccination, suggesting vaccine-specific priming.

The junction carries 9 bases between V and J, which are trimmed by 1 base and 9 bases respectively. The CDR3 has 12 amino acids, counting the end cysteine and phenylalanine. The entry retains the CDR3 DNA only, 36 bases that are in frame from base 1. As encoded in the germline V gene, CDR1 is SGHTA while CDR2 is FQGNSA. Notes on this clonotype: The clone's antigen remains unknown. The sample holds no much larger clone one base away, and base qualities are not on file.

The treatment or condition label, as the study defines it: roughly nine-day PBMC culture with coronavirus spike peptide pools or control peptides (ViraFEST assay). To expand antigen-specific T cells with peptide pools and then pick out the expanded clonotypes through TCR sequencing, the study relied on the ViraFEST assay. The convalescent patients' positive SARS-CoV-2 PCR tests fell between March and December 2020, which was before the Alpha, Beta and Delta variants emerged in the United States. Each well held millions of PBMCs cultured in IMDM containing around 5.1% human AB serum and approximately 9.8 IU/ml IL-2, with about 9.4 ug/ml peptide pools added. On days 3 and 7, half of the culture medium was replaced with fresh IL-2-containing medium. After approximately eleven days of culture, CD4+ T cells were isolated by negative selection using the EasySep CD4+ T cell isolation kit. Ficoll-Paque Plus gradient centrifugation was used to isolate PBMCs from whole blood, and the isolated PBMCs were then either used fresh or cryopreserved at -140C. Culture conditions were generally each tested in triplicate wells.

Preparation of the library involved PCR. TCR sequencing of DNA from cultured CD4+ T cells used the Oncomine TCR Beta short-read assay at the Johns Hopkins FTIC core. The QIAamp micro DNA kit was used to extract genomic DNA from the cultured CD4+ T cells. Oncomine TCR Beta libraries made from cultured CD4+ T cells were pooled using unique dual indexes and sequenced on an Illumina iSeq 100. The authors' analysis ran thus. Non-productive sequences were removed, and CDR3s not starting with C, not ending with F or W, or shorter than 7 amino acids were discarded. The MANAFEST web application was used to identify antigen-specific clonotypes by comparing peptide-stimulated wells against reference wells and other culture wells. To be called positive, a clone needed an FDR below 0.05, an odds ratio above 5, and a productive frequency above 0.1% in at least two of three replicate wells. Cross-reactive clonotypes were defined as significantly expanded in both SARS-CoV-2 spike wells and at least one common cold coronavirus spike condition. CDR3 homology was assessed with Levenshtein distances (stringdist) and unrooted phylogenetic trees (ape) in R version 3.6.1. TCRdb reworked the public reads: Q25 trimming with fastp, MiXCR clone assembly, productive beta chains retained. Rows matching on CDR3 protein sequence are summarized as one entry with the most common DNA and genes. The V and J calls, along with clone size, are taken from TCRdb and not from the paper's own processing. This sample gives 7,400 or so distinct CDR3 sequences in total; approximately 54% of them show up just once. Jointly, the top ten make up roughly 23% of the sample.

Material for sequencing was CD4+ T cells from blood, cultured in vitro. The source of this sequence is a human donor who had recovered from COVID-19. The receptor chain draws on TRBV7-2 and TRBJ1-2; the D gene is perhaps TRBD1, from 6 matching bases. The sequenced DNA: TGTGCCAGCAGCTTAGACAGGGATAGCTACACCTTC. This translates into CASSLDRDSYTF.